This TCR beta chain was documented in a study of T cells in Graves' hyperthyroidism and ophthalmopathy. Background on the study: Once the initial diagnosis was made, peripheral blood was obtained before any treatment.

The study's findings and limits: The model's output predicted ophthalmopathy at a median of roughly 6.9 months prior to onset. Most clonotypes expanded in the thyroid (above 0.001) were also present in blood.

Exclusions: uncontrolled infection, other autoimmune disease, pregnancy, lactation. The CDR3 spans 13 residues. The germline V gene encodes CDR1 GTSNPN and CDR2 SVGIG (reference sequence). Trimming pared 2 bases from V and 7 bases from J, leaving 14 bases between. Using RNA transcripts as the source, TCR beta CDR3 regions were amplified. HTBI primers were employed in a first-round RT-PCR of the TCR CDR3. From the multiplex PCR reads, TCRdb called clonotypes with MiXCR, one entry per CDR3 protein. The sample contains some 720,000 distinct CDR3 sequences, about a sixth of which appear only once. This clonotype was detected ten times or more. Its matching antigen is unknown.

The genes are TRBV30 and TRBJ1-1, with D unresolved. The origin of this receptor is a man younger than 35 with Graves' hyperthyroidism. Sample: blood. CDR3 residues: CAWSRPPADEAFF. The CDR3 coding sequence is TGTGCCTGGAGTCGGCCGCCCGCGGATGAAGCTTTCTTT.